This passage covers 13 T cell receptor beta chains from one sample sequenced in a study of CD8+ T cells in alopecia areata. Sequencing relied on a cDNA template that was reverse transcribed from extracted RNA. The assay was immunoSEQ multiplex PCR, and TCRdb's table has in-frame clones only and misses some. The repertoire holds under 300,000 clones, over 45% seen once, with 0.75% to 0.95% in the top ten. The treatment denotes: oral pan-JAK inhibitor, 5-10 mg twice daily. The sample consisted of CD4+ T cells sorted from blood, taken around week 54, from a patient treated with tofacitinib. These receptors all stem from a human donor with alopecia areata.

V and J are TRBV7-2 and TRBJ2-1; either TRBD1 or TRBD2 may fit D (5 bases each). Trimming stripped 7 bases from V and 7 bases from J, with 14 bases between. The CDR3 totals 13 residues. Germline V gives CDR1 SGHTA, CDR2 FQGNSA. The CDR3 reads CASNWDGINEQFF. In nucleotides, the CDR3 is TGTGCCAGCAACTGGGACGGAATTAATGAGCAGTTCTTC. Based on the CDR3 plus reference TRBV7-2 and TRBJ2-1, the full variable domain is GAGVSQSPSNKVTEKGKDVELRCDPISGHTALYWYRQSLGQGLEFLIYFQGNSAPDKSGLPSDRFSAERTGGSVSTLTIQRTQQEDSAVYLCASNWDGINEQFFGPGTRLTVL.

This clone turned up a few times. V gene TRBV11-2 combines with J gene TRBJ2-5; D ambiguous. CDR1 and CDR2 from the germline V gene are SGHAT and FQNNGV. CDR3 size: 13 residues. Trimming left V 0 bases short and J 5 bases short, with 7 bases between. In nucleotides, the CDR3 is TGTGCCAGCAGCTTAGATTCGTGGGAGACCCAGTACTTC. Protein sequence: CASSLDSWETQYF. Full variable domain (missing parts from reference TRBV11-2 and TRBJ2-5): EAGVAQSPRYKIIEKRQSVAFWCNPISGHATLYWYQQILGQGPKLLIQFQNNGVVDDSQLPKDRFSAERLKGVDSTLKIQPAKLEDSAVYLCASSLDSWETQYFGPGTRLLVL.

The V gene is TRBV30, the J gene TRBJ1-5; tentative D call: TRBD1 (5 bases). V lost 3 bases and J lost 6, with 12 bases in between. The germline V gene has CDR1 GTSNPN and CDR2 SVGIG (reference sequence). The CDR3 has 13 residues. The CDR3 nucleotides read TGTGCCTGGAGCCGGTCTGGGGGTCAGCCCCAGCATTTT. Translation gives CAWSRSGGQPQHF.

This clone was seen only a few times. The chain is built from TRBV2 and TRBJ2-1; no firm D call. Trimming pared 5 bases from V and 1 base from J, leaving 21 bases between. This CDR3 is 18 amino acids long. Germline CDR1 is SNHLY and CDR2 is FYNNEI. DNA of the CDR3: TGTGCCAGCAGTATTATAGGAAAAGGGCCCGAATCCTACAATGAGCAGTTCTTC. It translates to CASSIIGKGPESYNEQFF.

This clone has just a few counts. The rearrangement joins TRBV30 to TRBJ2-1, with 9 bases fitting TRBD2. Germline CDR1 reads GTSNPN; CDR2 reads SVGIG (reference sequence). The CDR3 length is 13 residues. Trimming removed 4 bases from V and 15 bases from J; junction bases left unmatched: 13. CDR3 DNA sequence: TGTGCCTGGATGACTAGCGGAGGGAAGAGTCTGTTCTTC. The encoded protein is CAWMTSGGKSLFF.

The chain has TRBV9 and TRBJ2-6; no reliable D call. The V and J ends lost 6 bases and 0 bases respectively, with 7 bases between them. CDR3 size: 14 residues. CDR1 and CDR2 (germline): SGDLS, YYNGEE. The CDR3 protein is CASTRSSGANVLTF. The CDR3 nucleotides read TGTGCCAGCACCCGGTCCTCTGGGGCCAACGTCCTGACTTTC.

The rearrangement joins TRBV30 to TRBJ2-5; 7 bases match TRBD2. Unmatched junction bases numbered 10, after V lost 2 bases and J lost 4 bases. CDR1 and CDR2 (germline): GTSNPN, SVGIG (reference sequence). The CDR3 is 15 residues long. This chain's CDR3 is CAWSIPAGISETQYF. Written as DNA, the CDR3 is TGTGCCTGGAGTATCCCAGCGGGGATCTCAGAGACCCAGTACTTC.

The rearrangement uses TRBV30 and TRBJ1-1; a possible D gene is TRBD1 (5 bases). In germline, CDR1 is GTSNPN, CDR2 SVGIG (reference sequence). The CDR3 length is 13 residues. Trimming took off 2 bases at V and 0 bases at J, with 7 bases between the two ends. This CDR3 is CAWSQQVNTEAFF. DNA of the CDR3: TGTGCCTGGAGTCAACAGGTGAACACTGAAGCTTTCTTT.

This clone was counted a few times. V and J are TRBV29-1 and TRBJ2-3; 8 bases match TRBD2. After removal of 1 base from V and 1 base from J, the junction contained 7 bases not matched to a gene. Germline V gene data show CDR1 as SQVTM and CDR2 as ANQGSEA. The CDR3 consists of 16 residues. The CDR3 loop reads CSVEGPAGGGTDTQYF. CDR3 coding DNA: TGCAGCGTTGAAGGCCCGGCCGGGGGGGGCACAGATACGCAGTATTTT.

Written as DNA, the CDR3 is TGTGCCTGGAGTCCAGGGTTTGGAAACACCATATATTTT. Its protein product is CAWSPGFGNTIYF. The chain employs TRBV30 and TRBJ1-3, with D possibly matching TRBD1 (5 bases). CDR1 and CDR2 (germline): GTSNPN, SVGIG (reference sequence). The CDR3 sequence is 13 residues long. Trimming left V 2 bases short and J 3 bases short, with 8 bases between.

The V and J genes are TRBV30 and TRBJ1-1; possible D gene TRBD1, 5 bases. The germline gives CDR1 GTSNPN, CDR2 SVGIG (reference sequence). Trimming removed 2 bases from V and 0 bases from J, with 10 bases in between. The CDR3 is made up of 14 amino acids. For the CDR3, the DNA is TGTGCCTGGAGTCCGACAGCCATGAACACTGAAGCTTTCTTT. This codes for CAWSPTAMNTEAFF.

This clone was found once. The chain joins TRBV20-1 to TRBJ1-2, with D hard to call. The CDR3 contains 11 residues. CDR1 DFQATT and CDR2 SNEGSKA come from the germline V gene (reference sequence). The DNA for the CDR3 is TGCAGCAGCACGGGAAACTATGGCTACACCTTC. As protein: CSSTGNYGYTF.

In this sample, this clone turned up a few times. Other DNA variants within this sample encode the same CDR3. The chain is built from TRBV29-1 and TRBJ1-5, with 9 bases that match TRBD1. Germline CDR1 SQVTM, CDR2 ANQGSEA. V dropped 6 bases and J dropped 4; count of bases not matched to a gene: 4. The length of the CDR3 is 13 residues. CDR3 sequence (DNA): TGCAGCGTGGGACAGGGTATTAATCAGCCCCAGCATTTT. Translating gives CSVGQGINQPQHF.